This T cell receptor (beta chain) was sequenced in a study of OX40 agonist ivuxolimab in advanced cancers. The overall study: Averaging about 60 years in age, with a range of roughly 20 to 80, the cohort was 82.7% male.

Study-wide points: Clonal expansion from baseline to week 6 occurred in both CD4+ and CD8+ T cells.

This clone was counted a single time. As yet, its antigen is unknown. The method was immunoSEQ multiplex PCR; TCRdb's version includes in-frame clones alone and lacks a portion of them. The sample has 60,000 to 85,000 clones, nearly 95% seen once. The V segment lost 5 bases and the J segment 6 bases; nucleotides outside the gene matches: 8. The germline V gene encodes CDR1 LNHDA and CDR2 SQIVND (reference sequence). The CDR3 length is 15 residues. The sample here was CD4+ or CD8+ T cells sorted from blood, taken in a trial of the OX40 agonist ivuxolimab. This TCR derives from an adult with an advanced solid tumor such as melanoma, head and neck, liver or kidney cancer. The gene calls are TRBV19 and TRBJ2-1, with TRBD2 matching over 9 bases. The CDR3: CASSPTSGGANEQFF. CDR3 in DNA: TGTGCCAGTAGTCCGACTAGCGGCGGGGCCAATGAGCAGTTCTTC.